A selection of T cell receptor beta chains follows, all from one sample in a study of blood T cell repertoires in COVID-19. The repertoire was sequenced with immunoSEQ multiplex PCR; TCRdb's copy has only in-frame clones and lacks some. The top ten clones hold about a sixth of a sample with about 82,000 clones, 65% to 85% of them seen once. Sequences were obtained from peripheral blood. The source is a woman in her sixties with acute or convalescent COVID-19. Each CDR3 is given with its conserved first and last residue. A D gene is named only where the DNA matches it firmly. Rows give clone size only sometimes, using once, few, many, or a class for an expanded clone.

j_call v_call d_call clone_size cdr3_nt cdr3_aa
TRBJ1-5 TRBV19 . . TGTGCCAGTAGTAGGCGGCTTACTAGCAATCAGCCCCAGCATTTT CASSRRLTSNQPQHF
TRBJ2-2 TRBV5-8 . . TGTGCCAGCAGCCGCCCGGGACTTCGGGGGAACACCGGGGAGCTGTTTTTT CASSRPGLRGNTGELFF
TRBJ1-3 TRBV7-2 TRBD1 . TGTGCCAGCAGCTTCGGACAGGGGGCAGGAAACACCATATATTTT CASSFGQGAGNTIYF
TRBJ2-7 TRBV20-1 TRBD1 . TGCAGTGCTAGTAAACAGGGGGCGCATAGGTATGAGCAGTACTTC CSASKQGAHRYEQYF
TRBJ1-3 TRBV18 . . TGTGCCAGCTCACCAACAGGTCAGGGCTCTGGAAACACCATATATTTT CASSPTGQGSGNTIYF
TRBJ1-1 TRBV5-6 . . TGTGCCAGCAGCCCAAACTGGGGAGACAGGGAAGCTTTCTTT CASSPNWGDREAFF
TRBJ2-2 TRBV5-4 . . TGTGCCAGCAGCTTGGCTGGGCTGGGCACCGGGGAGCTGTTTTTT CASSLAGLGTGELFF
TRBJ2-2 TRBV6-2/TRBV6-3 TRBD1 . TGTGCCAGCAGTTACAACGGACAGGGAAACACCGGGGAGCTGTTTTTT CASSYNGQGNTGELFF
TRBJ2-2 TRBV5-1 TRBD1 . TGCGCCAGCGGGACAGGGGACGGGAACACCGGGGAGCTGTTTTTT CASGTGDGNTGELFF
TRBJ1-6 TRBV30 . . TGTGCCTGGAGTGTACGGTTGTCTAGCTCCTATAATTCACCCCTCCACTTT CAWSVRLSSSYNSPLHF
TRBJ1-2 TRBV5-4 . . TGTGCCAGCAGCTTGGATAGGGGCGGATTCTATGGCTACACCTTC CASSLDRGGFYGYTF
TRBJ1-6 TRBV7-7 . . TGTGCTAGCAGCTTAAGCGGGACAAATTCACCCCTCCACTTT CASSLSGTNSPLHF
TRBJ1-2 TRBV2 . . TGTGCCAGCAGTGAATTCGAACAGGCAGGCTATGGCTACACCTTC CASSEFEQAGYGYTF
TRBJ2-7 TRBV28 . . TGTGCCAGCAGCTTGTCTAGCGTCTACGAGCAGTACTTC CASSLSSVYEQYF
TRBJ2-1 TRBV4-2 . . TGTGCCAGCAGTCCTAGTAGCGGCTTCGCCTACAATGAGCAGTTCTTC CASSPSSGFAYNEQFF
TRBJ2-1 TRBV7-9 . . TGTGCCAGCAGCTTAGGAGGTGAGCAGTTCTTC CASSLGGEQFF
TRBJ2-1 TRBV5-1 TRBD2 once TGCGCCAGCAGCTCCGGGACTAGCGGCTACAATGAGCAGTTCTTC CASSSGTSGYNEQFF
TRBJ2-3 TRBV28 TRBD2 . TGTGCCAGCAGTTTGTGGACTAGCGGGGAGAGCACAGATACGCAGTATTTT CASSLWTSGESTDTQYF
TRBJ2-7 TRBV5-1 TRBD2 . TGCGCCAGCACCCCCCCCGGACTAGCGGCCTCCTACGAGCAGTACTTC CASTPPGLAASYEQYF
TRBJ2-1 TRBV19 TRBD1 . TGTGCCAGTAGTGGACCCGGGGACAGGGGGACCAATGAGCAGTTCTTC CASSGPGDRGTNEQFF
TRBJ2-1 TRBV2 TRBD2 . TGTGCCAGCAGTGAGACTAGCATGGGATCTAATGAGCAGTTCTTC CASSETSMGSNEQFF
TRBJ2-1 TRBV10-3 . once TGTGCCATCAGTGAGGTCCCACGGGATGAGCAGTTCTTC CAISEVPRDEQFF
TRBJ1-6 TRBV7-2 TRBD1 . TGTGCCAGCAGCCCCCCGGGACAGCCACTTTCACCCCTCCACTTT CASSPPGQPLSPLHF
TRBJ1-6 TRBV5-1 TRBD1 . TGCGCCAGCAGCCCGGGACAGGGGGGGTCCTATAATTCACCCCTCCACTTT CASSPGQGGSYNSPLHF
TRBJ2-3 TRBV5-1 . . TGCGCCAGCAGCTTTGGCGGGACGGGGGGCACAGATACGCAGTATTTT CASSFGGTGGTDTQYF
TRBJ2-1 TRBV18 . . TGTGCCAGCTCACCACCGGCAAGTTACTACAATGAGCAGTTCTTC CASSPPASYYNEQFF
TRBJ2-7 TRBV5-1 . . TGCGCCAGCAGCTTGGGTCCCAGCGCTAGCTACGAGCAGTACTTC CASSLGPSASYEQYF
TRBJ1-3 TRBV30 . . TGTGCCTTGGAGACCAGGAGGGCTGGAAACACCATATATTTT CALETRRAGNTIYF
TRBJ1-1 TRBV7-2 . once TGTGCCAGCAGCCCCTCAGTGGGCAGGGGAAACGCTTTCTTT CASSPSVGRGNAFF
TRBJ1-6 TRBV2 TRBD1 . TGTGCCAGCAGCGGGGACAGGGCTTCACCCCTCCACTTT CASSGDRASPLHF
TRBJ2-1 TRBV11-2 TRBD2 . TGTGCCAGCAGCTTAGTTACTAGCGGTAACAATGAGCAGTTCTTC CASSLVTSGNNEQFF
TRBJ2-1 TRBV9 . . TGTGCCAGCAGCGTAGTCCCGGGAGACAATGAGCAGTTCTTC CASSVVPGDNEQFF
TRBJ2-7 TRBV6-1 TRBD1 . TGTGCCAGCAGTGAACTACAGGGGGCCGGTGAGCAGTACTTC CASSELQGAGEQYF
TRBJ1-2 TRBV6-6 . . TGTGCCAGCATTTCTTTGGGGCTTAACTATGGCTACACCTTC CASISLGLNYGYTF
TRBJ1-1 TRBV7-9 . . TGTGCCAGCAGCTCCGATCGACAGATGAACACTGAAGCTTTCTTT CASSSDRQMNTEAFF
TRBJ2-3 TRBV7-8 . . TGTGCCAGCAGCTTACGGCCACTAGCCGTGGACACAGATACGCAGTATTTT CASSLRPLAVDTDTQYF
TRBJ1-4 TRBV6-5 . few TGTGCCAGCAGTTACTCCGGGACAAATTATGAAAAACTGTTTTTT CASSYSGTNYEKLFF
TRBJ1-1 TRBV7-9 TRBD1 . TGTGCCAGCAGCCCCTGGGACAGAGCTGGAACTGAAGCTTTCTTT CASSPWDRAGTEAFF
TRBJ2-1 TRBV4-2 TRBD2 . TGTGCCAGCAGCCCCACTACGAGTAGCGGGATATTCAATGAGCAGTTCTTC CASSPTTSSGIFNEQFF
TRBJ1-4 TRBV6-5 . . TGTGCCAGCAACTCCGGGATCACAAATGAAAAACTGTTTTTT CASNSGITNEKLFF
TRBJ2-1 TRBV7-8 TRBD1 . TGTGCCAGCAGCCGACAGGGTCCCCTCTACAATGAGCAGTTCTTC CASSRQGPLYNEQFF
TRBJ1-4 TRBV27 TRBD1 . TGTGCCAGCAGTAGAAAGACAGGGGCCTCCGAAAAACTGTTTTTT CASSRKTGASEKLFF
TRBJ2-6 TRBV29-1 TRBD1 . TGCAGCGTTAGACAGGGGGCGAGCTCTGGGGCCAACGTCCTGACTTTC CSVRQGASSGANVLTF
TRBJ2-7 TRBV11-1 TRBD2 . TGTGCCAGCAGCTTTGGACTAGCGGGAGGGCCCGAGCAGTACTTC CASSFGLAGGPEQYF
TRBJ2-3 TRBV19 . . TGTGCCAGTAGTCCTCGACTAAAAAGAACAGATACGCAGTATTTT CASSPRLKRTDTQYF
TRBJ2-1 TRBV11-3 TRBD2 . TGTGCCAGCAGCTTAGATCGAAGCCTAGCGGGGGCAAGCTCCTACAATGAGCAGTTCTTC CASSLDRSLAGASSYNEQFF
TRBJ1-2 TRBV7-9 TRBD1 . TGTGCCAGCAGCTTAGGGGACAGCCGGGGTGGCTATGGCTACACCTTC CASSLGDSRGGYGYTF
TRBJ2-3 TRBV11-2 TRBD2 few TGTGCCAGCAGCATACTAGCGGGAGGGTTAGATACGCAGTATTTT CASSILAGGLDTQYF